The rows below give T cell receptor beta chains drawn from one sample of a study of sequential checkpoint blockade in melanoma. Using immunoSEQ multiplex PCR, the repertoire was profiled, and TCRdb retains in-frame clones only, with some absent. The table has fewer than 25,000 clones, under 70% seen once. This specimen consisted of CD8+ T cells sorted from blood (inferred from file names), obtained from a patient given nivolumab and ipilimumab in sequence. These receptors originate from a human donor with melanoma. The CDR3 runs from the conserved cysteine through the conserved F or W. The order of the fields is clone size, J gene, V gene, D gene, CDR3 DNA, CDR3 protein. A D gene is named only where the DNA matches it firmly. Clone size appears in some rows only: once, few, many, or a class for an expanded clone.

clone size: .; J gene: TRBJ2-5; V gene: TRBV6-6; D gene: TRBD1; CDR3 DNA: TGTGCCAGCAGTTACTTTAGAGACAGGGGAGAAGGGGCCCAGTACTTC; CDR3 protein: CASSYFRDRGEGAQYF
clone size: .; J gene: TRBJ1-2; V gene: TRBV7-8; D gene: TRBD1; CDR3 DNA: TGTGCCAGCAGCTTAGCCCCACAGGGGGTCTATGGCTACACCTTC; CDR3 protein: CASSLAPQGVYGYTF
clone size: .; J gene: TRBJ2-1; V gene: TRBV4-3; D gene: TRBD2; CDR3 DNA: TGCGCCAGCAGCCAGGCTAGCGGGGGGGCGGGGGAGCAGTTCTTC; CDR3 protein: CASSQASGGAGEQFF
clone size: .; J gene: TRBJ2-1; V gene: TRBV12-5; D gene: TRBD2; CDR3 DNA: TGTGCTAGTGGTCCTCAGCATGGACTAGCGGGGGCAGGTGAGCAGTTCTTC; CDR3 protein: CASGPQHGLAGAGEQFF
clone size: .; J gene: TRBJ2-1; V gene: TRBV28; D gene: TRBD2; CDR3 DNA: TGTGCCAGCAGCCCCCTAGCGGGGGTATACAATGAGCAGTTCTTC; CDR3 protein: CASSPLAGVYNEQFF
clone size: once; J gene: TRBJ1-3; V gene: TRBV11-2; D gene: .; CDR3 DNA: TGTGCCAGCAGCTTAGTCCAGGAAGCCTCTGGAAACACCATATATTTT; CDR3 protein: CASSLVQEASGNTIYF
clone size: few; J gene: TRBJ2-7; V gene: TRBV27; D gene: .; CDR3 DNA: TGTGCCAGCAGTTTTGGGGGGTCCTACGAGCAGTACTTC; CDR3 protein: CASSFGGSYEQYF
clone size: .; J gene: TRBJ1-2; V gene: TRBV6-6; D gene: .; CDR3 DNA: TGTGCCAGCAGCGACGGGACAAGCAACTATGGCTACACCTTC; CDR3 protein: CASSDGTSNYGYTF
clone size: .; J gene: TRBJ2-3; V gene: TRBV5-1; D gene: TRBD2; CDR3 DNA: TGCGCCAGCAGCCGCGGGGGGGCGGCAGATACGCAGTATTTT; CDR3 protein: CASSRGGAADTQYF
clone size: .; J gene: TRBJ2-3; V gene: TRBV6-5; D gene: TRBD2; CDR3 DNA: TGTGCCAGCAGTTATCTTAGCGGGGGGGTCACAGATACGCAGTATTTT; CDR3 protein: CASSYLSGGVTDTQYF
clone size: .; J gene: TRBJ1-2; V gene: TRBV6-6; D gene: .; CDR3 DNA: TGTGCCAGCAGTTACTCCTCCTCTAACTATGGCTACACCTTC; CDR3 protein: CASSYSSSNYGYTF
clone size: .; J gene: TRBJ2-3; V gene: TRBV7-2; D gene: TRBD2; CDR3 DNA: TGTGCCAGCAGCGGGGGGGGATGGGTAAGCACAGATACGCAGTATTTT; CDR3 protein: CASSGGGWVSTDTQYF
clone size: .; J gene: TRBJ1-4; V gene: TRBV5-1; D gene: .; CDR3 DNA: TGCGCCAGCAGCTTGGCCCTGGCAACTAATGAAAAACTGCTTTTT; CDR3 protein: CASSLALATNEKLLF
clone size: .; J gene: TRBJ2-7; V gene: TRBV5-6; D gene: .; CDR3 DNA: TGTGCCAGCAGCGATAGTTTAGACAGGCAGACCTACGAGCAGTACTTC; CDR3 protein: CASSDSLDRQTYEQYF
clone size: .; J gene: TRBJ2-2; V gene: TRBV12-5; D gene: .; CDR3 DNA: TGTGCTAGTGGTTCCCCTCGGGAGCTGTTTTTT; CDR3 protein: CASGSPRELFF
clone size: .; J gene: TRBJ2-3; V gene: TRBV29-1; D gene: TRBD2; CDR3 DNA: TGCAGCGTTGAAGCTTCGGGGGGACTGACTTTTGGTACGCAGTATTTT; CDR3 protein: CSVEASGGLTFGTQYF
clone size: once; J gene: TRBJ2-5; V gene: TRBV27; D gene: .; CDR3 DNA: TGTGCCAGCAGTTTAGGATACCGTGGCGGGAAGACCCAGTACTTC; CDR3 protein: CASSLGYRGGKTQYF
clone size: .; J gene: TRBJ1-1; V gene: TRBV2; D gene: .; CDR3 DNA: TGTGCCAGGAACGGAGGGTGGACTGAAGCTTTCTTT; CDR3 protein: CARNGGWTEAFF
clone size: .; J gene: TRBJ1-1; V gene: TRBV6-1; D gene: TRBD1; CDR3 DNA: TGTGCCAGCAGTGGATACGACAGGGGGCTGTCTGAAGCTTTCTTT; CDR3 protein: CASSGYDRGLSEAFF
clone size: .; J gene: TRBJ1-6; V gene: TRBV27; D gene: TRBD1; CDR3 DNA: TGTGCCAGCAGTGACAGGGGGCGTAATTCACCCCTCCACTTT; CDR3 protein: CASSDRGRNSPLHF
clone size: once; J gene: TRBJ1-5; V gene: TRBV30; D gene: TRBD1; CDR3 DNA: TGTGCCCGACAGGGGACCAATCAGCCCCAGCATTTT; CDR3 protein: CARQGTNQPQHF
clone size: .; J gene: TRBJ2-3; V gene: TRBV7-3; D gene: TRBD2; CDR3 DNA: TGTGCCAGCAGCCCATCCCAATTGCAGCGGGGGGAGTTT; CDR3 protein: CASSPSQLQRGEF
clone size: few; J gene: TRBJ2-3; V gene: TRBV6-1; D gene: TRBD1; CDR3 DNA: TGTGCCAGCAGCCCCGGACAGGATAACACAGATACGCAGTATTTT; CDR3 protein: CASSPGQDNTDTQYF
clone size: .; J gene: TRBJ2-1; V gene: TRBV2; D gene: .; CDR3 DNA: TGTGCCAGCAGTTACGGGGATATTGAGCAGTTCTTC; CDR3 protein: CASSYGDIEQFF
clone size: .; J gene: TRBJ2-4; V gene: TRBV5-6; D gene: TRBD1; CDR3 DNA: TGTGCCAGCAGCTCACAGGGGGAAGGGGTCAAAAACATTCAGTACTTC; CDR3 protein: CASSSQGEGVKNIQYF
clone size: once; J gene: TRBJ1-5; V gene: TRBV7-8; D gene: TRBD1; CDR3 DNA: TGTGCCAGCAGCTTAGTGGGGACAGGGGGGATCGTCAATCAGCCCCAGCATTTT; CDR3 protein: CASSLVGTGGIVNQPQHF
clone size: .; J gene: TRBJ1-1; V gene: TRBV7-9; D gene: .; CDR3 DNA: TGTGCCAGCAGGCCAAGCGGGAACACTGAAGCTTTCTTT; CDR3 protein: CASRPSGNTEAFF
clone size: .; J gene: TRBJ1-2; V gene: TRBV7-2; D gene: TRBD1; CDR3 DNA: TGTGCCAGCAGCGGACAGGGTAGCGGCTATGGCTACACCTTC; CDR3 protein: CASSGQGSGYGYTF
clone size: .; J gene: TRBJ1-6; V gene: TRBV7-3; D gene: .; CDR3 DNA: TGTGCCAGCAGCTTAGGAAGCGGGGGCGGTTCACCCCTCCACTTT; CDR3 protein: CASSLGSGGGSPLHF
clone size: .; J gene: TRBJ1-2; V gene: TRBV6-1; D gene: .; CDR3 DNA: TGTGCCAGCAGTGATGGGGGCCGCACGCTTTATGGCTACACCTTC; CDR3 protein: CASSDGGRTLYGYTF
clone size: .; J gene: TRBJ2-2; V gene: TRBV7-2; D gene: .; CDR3 DNA: TGTGCCAGCAGCTTAATAGCCGCCCTCACCGGGGAGCTGTTTTTT; CDR3 protein: CASSLIAALTGELFF
clone size: .; J gene: TRBJ1-2; V gene: TRBV9; D gene: .; CDR3 DNA: TGTGCCAGCAGCGTAGCTAATAGCCTCTATGGCTACACCTTC; CDR3 protein: CASSVANSLYGYTF
clone size: .; J gene: TRBJ2-7; V gene: TRBV4-1; D gene: TRBD1; CDR3 DNA: TGCGCCAGCAGCCAAGAGGACAGGGATCTCTACGAGCAGTACTTC; CDR3 protein: CASSQEDRDLYEQYF
clone size: few; J gene: TRBJ1-5; V gene: TRBV5-4; D gene: .; CDR3 DNA: TGCGCCAGCAGCCAAGTATGGGAGCCTGACCTAAGCAATCAGCCCCAGCATTTT; CDR3 protein: CASSQVWEPDLSNQPQHF
clone size: .; J gene: TRBJ2-7; V gene: TRBV4-1; D gene: .; CDR3 DNA: TGCGCCAGCAGCCAAGAGCTGACAGGTTCGGCCTACGAGCAGTACTTC; CDR3 protein: CASSQELTGSAYEQYF
clone size: few; J gene: TRBJ1-1; V gene: TRBV28; D gene: .; CDR3 DNA: TGTGCCAGCAGTCCTCCGGAGACTGAAGCTTTCTTT; CDR3 protein: CASSPPETEAFF
clone size: .; J gene: TRBJ2-2; V gene: TRBV6-1; D gene: TRBD1; CDR3 DNA: TGTGCCAGCAGTGTGGATCCCGGGACAGGGGGCTCCGGGGAGCTGTTTTTT; CDR3 protein: CASSVDPGTGGSGELFF
clone size: .; J gene: TRBJ2-7; V gene: TRBV2; D gene: .; CDR3 DNA: TGTGCCAGCAGTCTTAATAGAGCAGGGTACGAGCAGTACTTC; CDR3 protein: CASSLNRAGYEQYF
clone size: .; J gene: TRBJ2-1; V gene: TRBV7-2; D gene: .; CDR3 DNA: TGCGCCAGCAGCCAAGCTCTGGACAATGAGCAGTTCTTC; CDR3 protein: CASSQALDNEQFF
clone size: few; J gene: TRBJ1-3; V gene: TRBV7-3; D gene: TRBD1; CDR3 DNA: TGTGCCAGCAGCTTAACGTCGGGACAGATGGGAGGAAACACCATATATTTT; CDR3 protein: CASSLTSGQMGGNTIYF
clone size: .; J gene: TRBJ2-1; V gene: TRBV13; D gene: .; CDR3 DNA: TGTGCCAGCAGCTTATACACAGGGAAAGAGCAGTTCTTC; CDR3 protein: CASSLYTGKEQFF
clone size: .; J gene: TRBJ1-4; V gene: TRBV4-1; D gene: TRBD1; CDR3 DNA: TGCGCCAGCAGCCAAACAGGGGCGGTTAATGAAAAACTGTTTTTT; CDR3 protein: CASSQTGAVNEKLFF
clone size: .; J gene: TRBJ2-2; V gene: TRBV7-9; D gene: .; CDR3 DNA: TGTGCCAGCACCACCCTCCGGGGTGGCGGGGAGCTGTTTTTT; CDR3 protein: CASTTLRGGGELFF
clone size: .; J gene: TRBJ2-3; V gene: TRBV29-1; D gene: .; CDR3 DNA: TGCAGCGTTGAGAGGACGGACTACACAGATACGCAGTATTTT; CDR3 protein: CSVERTDYTDTQYF
clone size: .; J gene: TRBJ2-3; V gene: TRBV9; D gene: TRBD2; CDR3 DNA: TGTGCCAGCAGCGCTCCACTAGCGGGAGGCACAGATACGCAGTATTTT; CDR3 protein: CASSAPLAGGTDTQYF
clone size: few; J gene: TRBJ2-7; V gene: TRBV7-9; D gene: .; CDR3 DNA: TGTGCCAGCAGCTTAATCAGCGACGGTCACTACGAGCAGTACTTC; CDR3 protein: CASSLISDGHYEQYF
clone size: .; J gene: TRBJ2-5; V gene: TRBV9; D gene: TRBD1; CDR3 DNA: TGTGCCAGCAGCGGACAGGGCTTCCAGACCCAGTACTTC; CDR3 protein: CASSGQGFQTQYF
clone size: .; J gene: TRBJ2-5; V gene: TRBV13; D gene: TRBD2; CDR3 DNA: TGTGCCAGCAGCGCCGCGGGCGGGGGGGCAGAGACCCAGTACTTC; CDR3 protein: CASSAAGGGAETQYF
clone size: .; J gene: TRBJ2-2; V gene: TRBV7-9; D gene: .; CDR3 DNA: TGTGCCAGCAGCTTCGGTATGACCGGGGAGCTGTTTTTT; CDR3 protein: CASSFGMTGELFF
clone size: .; J gene: TRBJ2-5; V gene: TRBV6-6; D gene: TRBD2; CDR3 DNA: TGTGCCAGCAGGTCCCGGACGGGAGGGTTGGACGAGACCCAGTACTTC; CDR3 protein: CASRSRTGGLDETQYF
clone size: medium-sized; J gene: TRBJ2-1; V gene: TRBV5-1; D gene: TRBD2; CDR3 DNA: TGCGCCAGCAGCTTGGTCCGGACTAGCGGGGGGGTAAGCTCCTACAATGAGCAGTTCTTC; CDR3 protein: CASSLVRTSGGVSSYNEQFF
clone size: .; J gene: TRBJ2-1; V gene: TRBV7-9; D gene: .; CDR3 DNA: TGTGCCAGCAGCTTAGAACGGGGAGACGAGCAGTTCTTC; CDR3 protein: CASSLERGDEQFF
clone size: .; J gene: TRBJ2-1; V gene: TRBV9; D gene: TRBD2; CDR3 DNA: TGTGCCAGCAGCGGTGACCCGGGACTAGCGGGGGGGGAGCAGTTCTTC; CDR3 protein: CASSGDPGLAGGEQFF
clone size: few; J gene: TRBJ2-5; V gene: TRBV5-8; D gene: .; CDR3 DNA: TGTGCCAGCAGCCTCTCCGCGGGGAGGAAGACCCAGTACTTC; CDR3 protein: CASSLSAGRKTQYF
clone size: .; J gene: TRBJ2-4; V gene: TRBV4-2; D gene: TRBD1; CDR3 DNA: TGTGCCAGCAGCCAAGGGCTAGTGCTTTTGGGACAGGTGAACATTCAGTACTTC; CDR3 protein: CASSQGLVLLGQVNIQYF
clone size: few; J gene: TRBJ1-1; V gene: TRBV27; D gene: TRBD1; CDR3 DNA: TGTGCCATCTTAAAAAAACAGGGGGCGGATTATTTAGCTTTCTTT; CDR3 protein: CAILKKQGADYLAFF
clone size: .; J gene: TRBJ2-7; V gene: TRBV9; D gene: .; CDR3 DNA: TGTGCCAGCAGCGATAGTTTAGACAGGCAGACCTACGAGCAGTACTTC; CDR3 protein: CASSDSLDRQTYEQYF
clone size: .; J gene: TRBJ1-2; V gene: TRBV6-5; D gene: .; CDR3 DNA: TGTGCCAGCAGTTACTCGTCCGAGGCTAACTATGGCTACACCTTC; CDR3 protein: CASSYSSEANYGYTF
clone size: .; J gene: TRBJ2-1; V gene: TRBV5-8; D gene: TRBD1; CDR3 DNA: TGTGCCAGCAGCTCGGGACAGGGTTACAATGAGCAGTTCTTC; CDR3 protein: CASSSGQGYNEQFF